The following is a TCR beta chain sequence with its context. This record comes from a study of blood T cell repertoires in COVID-19. V was shortened by 4 bases and J by 9 bases, with 16 bases between the two germline ends. Germline lookup yields CDR1 SGHVS and CDR2 FNYEAQ. The length of the CDR3 is 14 residues. Authors' processing steps: Estimated nucleated cell counts came from reference gene primer amplification. Data came from immunoSEQ multiplex PCR; TCRdb stores just in-frame clones and leaves some out. V, J and clone size reflect that table, while D and trimming were determined from the DNA. The sample records hundreds of thousands of clones, 86% being singletons.

Sequencing was carried out using peripheral blood. V is TRBV7-6 and J is TRBJ2-1; D not certain. The sequence was collected from a woman aged 30 to 39 with active or convalescent COVID-19. The CDR3 region is CASSYSTGSTEQFF. As DNA, the CDR3 is TGTGCCAGCAGCTACAGCACCGGCTCGACTGAGCAGTTCTTC.